This TCR beta chain was retrieved from a study of T cell responses to AZD1222 COVID-19 vaccine. Study-level findings and limits: Among AZD1222 vaccinees, only five to seven were seropositive at baseline. With dominance at 160-218 and 743-854, vaccine-associated CD4 TCRs spanned spike. Reports say nearly half of spike-specific TCRs go after unmutated variant regions.

The table came from immunoSEQ multiplex PCR; TCRdb's copy has only in-frame clones and leaves some out. The sample lists approximately 100,000 clones; 88% were seen once. Points on this clone: Its antigen is currently unknown.

The CDR3 sequence is 17 residues long. The ends were cut back, 0 bases at V and 0 bases at J, with 13 bases in the middle. Per the germline V gene, CDR1 is SGDLS and CDR2 is YYNGEE. J is TRBJ1-3 and V is TRBV9, with D tentatively TRBD1 (5 bases). The receptor was isolated from an adult in good health. The material sequenced was peripheral blood, taken on day 0 of MenACWY control vaccination. CDR3 coding DNA: TGTGCCAGCAGCGTAGCCGGCCAGGGTGACTCTGGAAACACCATATATTTT. Protein: CASSVAGQGDSGNTIYF. The variable domain in full, with the rest retrieved from reference TRBV9 and TRBJ1-3, is DSGVTQTPKHLITATGQRVTLRCSPRSGDLSVYWYQQSLDQGLQFLIQYYNGEERAKGNILERFSAQQFPDLHSELNLSSLELGDSALYFCASSVAGQGDSGNTIYFGEGSWLTVV.